Presented here are 26 T cell receptor beta chains from one specimen sequenced in a study of Ad26.COV2.S vaccination and SARS-CoV-2 variants. Sequencing was performed with immunoSEQ multiplex PCR; in TCRdb, only in-frame clones are kept and a portion is missing. The table includes 180,000 or so clones, roughly 89% detected once. The input for sequencing was peripheral blood, taken after recovery from COVID-19. These receptors came from a human donor who had recovered from COVID-19.

J is TRBJ1-2 and V is TRBV27; TRBD1 matches at 10 bases. V lost 6 bases and J lost 7; bases outside the gene matches: 2. The CDR3 runs 12 residues. Per the germline V gene, CDR1 is MNHEY and CDR2 is SMNVEV (reference sequence). The CDR3 sequence: CASRRQGAGYTF. The DNA for the CDR3 is TGTGCCAGCAGGAGACAGGGGGCTGGCTACACCTTC.

Only a few counts were recorded for this clone. V usage is TRBV5-8 and J usage is TRBJ1-5; the D gene is possibly TRBD1 (6 bases). This CDR3 region has 15 residues. V lost 0 bases, J lost 5 bases, and 12 bases lay in between. The V gene's germline CDR1 is SGHTS and CDR2 YDEGEE. This chain's CDR3 is CASSLVGQSHQPQHF. CDR3 DNA sequence: TGTGCCAGCAGCTTGGTCGGACAGTCCCATCAGCCCCAGCATTTT.

V gene TRBV5-4 combines with J gene TRBJ1-2, with TRBD1 identical over 11 bases. The CDR3 contains 15 residues. With V trimmed by 2 bases and J by 8 bases, 8 bases remained unmatched. Looked up from germline, CDR1 is SGHNT and CDR2 is YYREEE (reference sequence). The DNA for the CDR3 is TGTGCCAGCAGCTTAGGACAGGGGGCTCTCGAAGGCTACACCTTC. Translation: CASSLGQGALEGYTF.

The CDR3 bases are TGTGCCAGCAGCCCGGGCTTCCTCAACAATGAGCAGTTCTTC. Protein sequence: CASSPGFLNNEQFF. The rearrangement links TRBV7-3 to TRBJ2-1; the D is unclear. Germline loops: CDR1 SGHTA, CDR2 FQGTGA. This CDR3 has 14 amino acids. The V gene lost 5 bases and the J gene lost 5 bases, with 13 bases spanning the gap.

The rearrangement uses TRBV5-6 and TRBJ2-4; D not resolved. The CDR3 is 14 amino acids. V was clipped by 3 bases and J by 5 bases, with 12 bases between them. CDR1 and CDR2 (germline): SGHDT, YYEEEE. The CDR3 here is CASSSTDLENIQYF. CDR3 bases: TGTGCCAGCAGCTCTACGGACCTAGAAAACATTCAGTACTTC.

This chain links TRBV4-1 with TRBJ2-7; TRBD1 agrees at 9 bases. CDR1 and CDR2 (germline): MGHRA, YSYEKL. This CDR3 comprises 16 residues. With V trimmed by 0 bases and J by 1 base, 4 bases remained unmatched. The CDR3 loop reads CASSQETGQGSYEQYF. The CDR3 DNA reads as TGCGCCAGCAGCCAAGAGACGGGACAGGGTTCCTACGAGCAGTACTTC.

The chain recombines TRBV6-5 with TRBJ2-1, with D unclear. The CDR3 totals 15 residues. Germline V lookup: CDR1 MNHEY, CDR2 SVGAGI. V dropped 7 bases and J dropped 6 bases, with 19 bases sitting between them. As DNA, the CDR3 is TGTGCCAGCACTTTCAGGATACTAACCCCCAATGAGCAGTTCTTC. This codes for CASTFRILTPNEQFF.

The CDR3 DNA follows: TGTGCCAGCAGTGAAGGTTCAACGGGGGCCACTGAAGCTTTCTTT. Its protein is CASSEGSTGATEAFF. The rearrangement links TRBV2 to TRBJ1-1, with D perhaps TRBD1 (6 bases). This CDR3 has 15 amino acids. Germline CDR1 SNHLY, CDR2 FYNNEI. The V end lost 1 base, the J end lost 4 bases, and 13 bases lay between the germline ends.

V is TRBV7-8 and J is TRBJ2-3; D ambiguous. The CDR3 is made up of 12 amino acids. The germline CDR1 and CDR2 sequences are SGHVS and FQNEAQ. V was clipped by 5 bases and J by 11 bases, with 14 bases between them. Here the CDR3 reads CASSRALVEQYF. The CDR3, as DNA: TGTGCCAGCAGCCGGGCCCTCGTGGAGCAGTATTTT.

The chain is built from TRBV28 and TRBJ1-1; weak D call: TRBD1 (5 bases). Trimming stripped 5 bases from V and 1 base from J, with 17 bases between. CDR3 size: 16 residues. Germline CDR1 MDHEN, CDR2 SYDVKM. The CDR3: CASSLLPGLANTEAFF. CDR3 nucleotides: TGTGCCAGCAGTCTTCTCCCGGGACTGGCGAACACTGAAGCTTTCTTT.

This clone was observed a few times. The junction and the germline gene differ at one end; a read error may be behind it. The V call is TRBV6-1, the J call TRBJ1-5; TRBD1 matches at 8 bases. CDR3 length: 15 amino acids. Germline V gene lookup returns CDR1 MNHNS and CDR2 SASEGT. The CDR3 DNA follows: TGTGCCAGCAGAGAAGGACAGGGAAAATATCAGCCCCAGCATTTT. Encoded protein: CASREGQGKYQPQHF.

This rearrangement joins TRBV7-8 to TRBJ2-7; maybe TRBD2 (6 bases). The CDR3 is made up of 16 amino acids. Deletions cut 7 bases from V and 1 base from J, with 20 bases between. CDR1 is SGHVS, CDR2 FQNEAQ, per germline. CDR3 in amino acids: CASNILGQGLSYEQYF. The CDR3 DNA reads as TGTGCCAGCAACATATTAGGGCAGGGACTTTCCTACGAGCAGTACTTC.

The genes are TRBV5-1 and TRBJ2-1; 15 nucleotides agree with TRBD2. With 0 bases clipped from V and 13 bases from J, the junction kept 5 bases outside the gene matches. Germline CDR1 is SGHRS and CDR2 is YFSETQ. CDR3 size: 15 residues. The CDR3 reads CASSLARTSGGAQFF. The CDR3 DNA reads as TGCGCCAGCAGCTTGGCACGGACTAGCGGGGGGGCACAGTTCTTC.

The chain links TRBV29-1 to TRBJ1-3, with D possibly matching TRBD1 (6 bases). CDR3 size: 14 residues. Germline loops: CDR1 SQVTM, CDR2 ANQGSEA. V was cut by 4 bases and J by 2 bases, with 12 bases left in between. This chain's CDR3 is CSVAGTPTGNTIYF. The CDR3 DNA sequence: TGCAGCGTTGCCGGGACACCCACTGGAAACACCATATATTTT. The full variable domain, rest sourced from reference TRBV29-1 and TRBJ1-3, is SAVISQKPSRDICQRGTSLTIQCQVDSQVTMMFWYRQQPGQSLTLIATANQGSEATYESGFVIDKFPISRPNLTFSTLTVSNMSPEDSSIYLCSVAGTPTGNTIYFGEGSWLTVV.

CDR3 protein: CSVDSREGTDTQYF. CDR3 bases: TGCAGCGTTGACTCGAGGGAGGGGACAGATACGCAGTATTTT. The rearrangement joins TRBV29-1 to TRBJ2-3; TRBD2 matches 7 bases. The CDR3 covers 14 residues. Looked up from germline, CDR1 is SQVTM and CDR2 is ANQGSEA. J was trimmed by 3 bases and V by 3 bases; bases with no gene match: 6.

This clone was counted once. The chain carries TRBV5-8 and TRBJ1-2; unclear D gene. CDR3 length: 12 residues. Germline V CDR1 and CDR2: SGHTS, YDEGEE. V was clipped by 4 bases and J by 8 bases, with 12 bases between them. CDR3 protein: CASSPFQTGYTF. The CDR3 DNA reads TGTGCCAGCAGCCCCTTTCAGACGGGCTACACCTTC.

This chain links TRBV19 with TRBJ2-7; no definite D call. The CDR3 contains 14 residues. Between the trimmed V and J ends, which lost 2 bases and 0 bases, there was a span of 8 bases. The germline V gene encodes CDR1 LNHDA and CDR2 SQIVND (reference sequence). As DNA, the CDR3 is TGTGCCAGTAGTATACTCGCGAGCTCCTACGAGCAGTACTTC. Translation: CASSILASSYEQYF.

The V and J genes are TRBV10-3 and TRBJ2-1, with 12 bases matching TRBD2. Per germline, CDR1 ENHRY and CDR2 SYGVKD. V lost 6 bases to trimming and J lost 3 bases; unmatched junction nucleotides: 6. The CDR3 loop spans 16 amino acids. This chain's CDR3 is CAISKRLAGVYNEQFF. The CDR3 DNA is TGTGCCATCAGCAAAAGACTAGCGGGAGTCTACAATGAGCAGTTCTTC.

The V gene is TRBV28, the J gene TRBJ1-2; D is ambiguous. V was shortened by 4 bases and J by 4 bases, with 16 bases between the two germline ends. This CDR3 contains 15 residues. The germline V gene has CDR1 MDHEN and CDR2 SYDVKM. The CDR3 DNA sequence: TGTGCCAGCAGTTCCCCCCGTACTCCAATCTATGGCTACACCTTC. It yields the protein CASSSPRTPIYGYTF.

This clone was seen a handful of times. The CDR3 reads CASSFRQGRTEAFF. The CDR3 bases are TGTGCCAGCAGCTTCCGACAGGGAAGAACTGAAGCTTTCTTT. V gene TRBV7-2 combines with J gene TRBJ1-1; 7 bases are shared with TRBD1. The germline gives CDR1 SGHTA, CDR2 FQGNSA. V dropped 3 bases and J dropped 5; count of bases not matched to a gene: 6. This CDR3 has 14 amino acids.

The chain links TRBV29-1 to TRBJ1-1; tentatively, D is TRBD1 (6 bases). The V gene lost 4 bases and the J gene lost 2 bases, with 20 bases spanning the gap. CDR3 length: 16 residues. Germline V gives CDR1 SQVTM, CDR2 ANQGSEA. The CDR3 nucleotides are TGCAGCGTTGTTGGCCTCCTCGACAGGCCTAACACTGAAGCTTTCTTT. It specifies CSVVGLLDRPNTEAFF.

V gene TRBV7-9 combines with J gene TRBJ1-4; 7 bases map to TRBD1. The CDR3 spans 15 residues. With 6 bases clipped from V and 0 bases from J, the junction kept 4 bases outside the gene matches. Germline V gives CDR1 SEHNR, CDR2 FQNEAQ (reference sequence). CDR3 coding DNA: TGTGCCAGCAGTTGGGACAGCGCAACTAATGAAAAACTGTTTTTT. The encoded protein is CASSWDSATNEKLFF.

The V gene is TRBV2, the J gene TRBJ1-2; possibly TRBD1 for D (6 bases). V was cut by 11 bases and J by 2 bases, with 15 bases left in between. CDR1 and CDR2 (germline): SNHLY, FYNNEI. There are 13 residues in the CDR3. This chain's CDR3 is CAGPLTGNYGYTF. CDR3 DNA sequence: TGTGCCGGCCCACTAACAGGGAACTATGGCTACACCTTC.

The gene calls are TRBV12-3 or TRBV12-4 and TRBJ2-4, with D perhaps matching TRBD2 (6 bases). This CDR3 comprises 13 residues. Trimming pared 3 bases from V and 9 bases from J, leaving 12 bases between. CDR3 residues: CASSFGGGGIQYF. CDR3 DNA sequence: TGTGCCAGCAGTTTCGGGGGTGGGGGCATTCAGTACTTC.

This sequence joins TRBV9 and TRBJ1-5, with D unclear. The CDR3 loop spans 15 amino acids. Trimming cost V 0 bases and J 7 bases, with 14 bases left between them. Germline CDR1 reads SGDLS; CDR2 reads YYNGEE. The CDR3 DNA reads TGTGCCAGCAGCGTAGGTGACGGCTCGGGGCAGCCCCAGCATTTT. Its translation is CASSVGDGSGQPQHF.

This rearrangement joins TRBV14 to TRBJ1-2; 7 bases match TRBD1. This CDR3 spans 14 amino acids. Germline assignment: CDR1 SGHDN and CDR2 FVKESK. V was clipped by 3 bases and J by 7 bases; unmatched bases: 8. The DNA of the CDR3 is TGTGCCAGCAGCCAGGCGGGACAGATAGGTGGCTACACCTTC. This gives the protein CASSQAGQIGGYTF.